This TCR beta chain was observed in a study of blood T cell repertoires in COVID-19. Study information: Specimens from acute and convalescent COVID-19 originated in the United States, Italy and Spain.

The data were produced by immunoSEQ multiplex PCR, yet TCRdb's version contains in-frame clones alone and is incomplete. The sample shows 150,000 to 200,000 clones, 81% of them seen only once. Patients at the Seattle site were enrolled during active infection and followed longitudinally. This CDR3 contains 14 residues. The germline V and J ends were trimmed by 2 bases and 3 bases, with 11 bases remaining between them. Germline V gives CDR1 SGHNT, CDR2 YYREEE (reference sequence). This clonotype originated in a woman aged 35 to 49 with COVID-19, enrolled during active disease. Sequencing was carried out using peripheral blood. This chain connects TRBV5-4 to TRBJ1-2; D is unclear. This CDR3 reads CASSFAGNDYGYTF. The CDR3 DNA reads TGTGCCAGCAGCTTCGCGGGGAATGACTATGGCTACACCTTC.